Below, 23 T cell receptor beta chains from the same sample are listed, as sequenced in a study of cytomegalovirus exposure and HLA in healthy donors. PCR amplification relied on 60 Vbeta primers (plus 13 Jbeta primers). Method: immunoSEQ multiplex PCR; TCRdb's copy keeps in-frame clones and lacks some. The sample includes 150,000 to 200,000 clones. Specimen: PBMCs. The receptors were sampled from a woman younger than 35 in good health and CMV-seropositive.

This sequence joins TRBV18 and TRBJ2-6; a weak D match, TRBD1 (5 bases). CDR3 size: 15 residues. Germline V gene data show CDR1 as KGHSH and CDR2 as LQKENI. Trimming removed 4 bases at V and 4 bases at J, with 11 bases between. The CDR3 here is CASSLDRAGANVLTF. The DNA of the CDR3 is TGTGCCAGCTCACTCGACAGAGCCGGGGCCAACGTCCTGACTTTC. The variable domain in full, completed from reference TRBV18 and TRBJ2-6, reads NAGVMQNPRHLVRRRGQEARLRCSPMKGHSHVYWYRQLPEEGLKFMVYLQKENIIDESGMPKERFSAEFPKEGPSILRIQQVVRGDSAAYFCASSLDRAGANVLTFGAGSRLTVL.

CDR3 nucleotides: TGCAGCGTGAAGACTAGCGGGGCTTACGAGCAGTACTTC. Protein product: CSVKTSGAYEQYF. The V gene is TRBV29-1, the J gene TRBJ2-7; 11 nucleotides align to TRBD2. The germline V gene encodes CDR1 SQVTM and CDR2 ANQGSEA. V lost 6 bases and J lost 4; bases outside the gene matches: 5. The CDR3 is 13 amino acids.

The rearrangement joins TRBV7-2 to TRBJ1-6; 7 nucleotides match TRBD1. The CDR3 consists of 15 residues. From germline, CDR1 is SGHTA and CDR2 FQGNSA. After removal of 1 base from V and 9 bases from J, the junction contained 6 bases not matched to a gene. CDR3 DNA: TGTGCCAGCAGCTTAGGACAGGGCTTGGGTTCACCCCTCCACTTT. It is translated as CASSLGQGLGSPLHF. Combining the CDR3 with reference TRBV7-2 and TRBJ1-6 gives the whole variable domain GAGVSQSPSNKVTEKGKDVELRCDPISGHTALYWYRQSLGQGLEFLIYFQGNSAPDKSGLPSDRFSAERTGGSVSTLTIQRTQQEDSAVYLCASSLGQGLGSPLHFGNGTRLTVT.

The chain combines TRBV5-6 with TRBJ1-2; no firm D call. This CDR3 comprises 12 residues. Germline V gives CDR1 SGHDT, CDR2 YYEEEE. V shed 1 base and J shed 4 bases, with 5 bases lying between them. The DNA for the CDR3 is TGTGCCAGCAGCTTGAACAGCTATGGCTACACCTTC. It specifies CASSLNSYGYTF.

The chain joins TRBV9 to TRBJ2-3; 10 nucleotides match TRBD2. CDR3 length equals 18 residues. Unmatched junction bases numbered 11, after V lost 4 bases and J lost 0 bases. The germline gives CDR1 SGDLS, CDR2 YYNGEE. CDR3 coding DNA: TGTGCCAGCAGCCCGGGACTAGCGCTAGTGTTTAGCACAGATACGCAGTATTTT. Translated, it gives CASSPGLALVFSTDTQYF.

This sequence joins TRBV4-1 and TRBJ1-1; tentative D call: TRBD1 (6 bases). This CDR3 has 17 amino acids. V was cut by 6 bases and J by 3 bases, with 23 bases left in between. The germline V gene has CDR1 MGHRA and CDR2 YSYEKL. The CDR3 bases are TGCGCCAGCAGTGGAAAATGGGGGCGCGGGCCTTACACTGAAGCTTTCTTT. It is translated as CASSGKWGRGPYTEAFF.

The chain has TRBV30 and TRBJ2-7, with TRBD2 identical over 7 bases. This CDR3 spans 15 amino acids. Trimming took 0 bases from V and 0 from J; bases not matched to a gene: 5. Germline CDR1 reads GTSNPN; CDR2 reads SVGIG (reference sequence). The CDR3 region has the DNA TGTGCCTGGAGTGTCGGAGCGGGGAGCTCCTACGAGCAGTACTTC. This codes for CAWSVGAGSSYEQYF. The complete variable domain, with remaining parts taken from reference TRBV30 and TRBJ2-7, reads SQTIHQWPATLVQPVGSPLSLECTVEGTSNPNLYWYRQAAGRGLQLLFYSVGIGQISSEVPQNLSASRPQDRQFILSSKKLLLSDSGFYLCAWSVGAGSSYEQYFGPGTRLTVT.

This chain connects TRBV7-2 to TRBJ2-1; D perhaps matches TRBD1 (6 bases). From germline, CDR1 is SGHTA and CDR2 FQGNSA. CDR3 length: 17 residues. V was pared by 1 base and J by 2 bases, with 15 bases between. In DNA form, the CDR3 reads TGTGCCAGCAGCTTAGTGGAGCAGGGGCCGGCCTACAATGAGCAGTTCTTC. Translation: CASSLVEQGPAYNEQFF.

This chain uses TRBV10-3 with TRBJ2-7, with TRBD1 matching over 10 bases. From germline, CDR1 is ENHRY and CDR2 SYGVKD. The V and J ends lost 4 bases and 4 bases, in that order; junction bases with no gene match: 4. The CDR3 extends over 14 amino acids. In nucleotides, the CDR3 is TGTGCCATCAGTGCCGGACAGGGGGGTTACGAGCAGTACTTC. Translation: CAISAGQGGYEQYF.

The rearrangement links TRBV5-5 to TRBJ1-5; no reliable D call. Germline V gene sequence: CDR1 SGHKS, CDR2 YYEKEE (reference sequence). The CDR3 spans 15 residues. Trimming removed 1 base from V and 0 bases from J, with 8 bases in between. CDR3 nucleotide sequence: TGTGCCAGCAGCTTGTCGGGAGATAGCAATCAGCCCCAGCATTTT. Its translation: CASSLSGDSNQPQHF.

The chain links TRBV27 to TRBJ2-7; the match to TRBD2 covers 7 bases. Trimming removed 8 bases from V and 8 bases from J; junction bases left unmatched: 12. Germline V gene data show CDR1 as MNHEY and CDR2 as SMNVEV (reference sequence). This CDR3 spans 13 amino acids. The CDR3 sequence: CASATGGSRKQYF. The CDR3 nucleotides are TGTGCCAGCGCTACGGGAGGCTCTCGAAAGCAGTACTTC.

The CDR3 nucleotides are TGTGCCATCAGTTCGACCGGGACAGGGGGCGACTATGGCTACACCTTC. This translates into CAISSTGTGGDYGYTF. The chain couples TRBV10-3 to TRBJ1-2, with TRBD1 identical over 12 bases. There are 16 residues in the CDR3. The ends lost 5 bases at V and 3 bases at J; junction bases unmatched: 7. CDR1 and CDR2 (germline): ENHRY, SYGVKD.

The rearrangement uses TRBV6-5 and TRBJ1-2; possible D gene TRBD1, 6 bases. With 7 bases removed from V and 7 bases from J, the gap between germline ends came to 16 bases. The CDR3 extends over 13 amino acids. Germline CDR1 reads MNHEY; CDR2 reads SVGAGI. In DNA, the CDR3 is TGTGCCAGCACCCAACAGCAGGGGAGTGGCTACACCTTC. Protein sequence: CASTQQQGSGYTF.

The DNA of the CDR3 is TGTGCCAGCAGTGAATCCAGGGCCGGTCAGCCCCAGCATTTT. Amino acids: CASSESRAGQPQHF. This rearrangement joins TRBV2 to TRBJ1-5; D is perhaps TRBD1 (5 bases). The ends were cut back, 2 bases at V and 6 bases at J, with 11 bases in the middle. Germline V lookup: CDR1 SNHLY, CDR2 FYNNEI. The CDR3 is 14 residues long.

The V and J genes are TRBV19 and TRBJ1-3; no reliable D call. Between the trimmed V and J ends, which lost 7 bases and 4 bases, there was a span of 11 bases. CDR1 LNHDA and CDR2 SQIVND come from the germline V gene (reference sequence). CDR3 size: 13 residues. The CDR3 coding sequence is TGTGCCAGTACCCGACATTCCGGAAACACCATATATTTT. This translates into CASTRHSGNTIYF.

The chain is built from TRBV7-8 and TRBJ1-3; the D is unclear. The germline V and J ends were trimmed by 1 base and 2 bases, with 9 bases remaining between them. The CDR3 has 15 amino acids. Germline loops: CDR1 SGHVS, CDR2 FQNEAQ. The CDR3 DNA reads TGTGCCAGCAGCTTAGAGCGTGTGACTGGAAACACCATATATTTT. It yields the protein CASSLERVTGNTIYF.

The CDR3 loop is CASSLGAGNQPQHF. The CDR3 DNA sequence: TGTGCCAGCAGCTTAGGGGCAGGCAATCAGCCCCAGCATTTT. This chain connects TRBV7-9 to TRBJ1-5; D uncertain. V gave up 1 base and J gave up 2 bases, with 6 bases separating them. The germline gives CDR1 SEHNR, CDR2 FQNEAQ (reference sequence). This CDR3 spans 14 amino acids.

V usage is TRBV9 and J usage is TRBJ2-3; no firm D call. CDR3 size: 12 residues. The V end was cut by 6 bases, the J end by 4 bases, with 9 bases between. From germline, CDR1 is SGDLS and CDR2 YYNGEE. CDR3 residues: CASKSLSDTQYF. DNA of the CDR3: TGTGCCAGCAAGTCACTATCAGATACGCAGTATTTT.

The rearrangement joins TRBV5-6 to TRBJ1-5; possible D gene TRBD1, 6 bases. The ends were cut back, 0 bases at V and 3 bases at J, with 13 bases in the middle. Looked up from germline, CDR1 is SGHDT and CDR2 is YYEEEE. The CDR3 is 16 amino acids. The CDR3 sequence is CASSLAPGEPNQPQHF. The DNA of the CDR3 is TGTGCCAGCAGCTTGGCGCCAGGGGAGCCCAATCAGCCCCAGCATTTT.

V and J are TRBV5-1 and TRBJ2-1; weak D call: TRBD1 (6 bases). The CDR3 consists of 15 residues. The germline CDR1 and CDR2 sequences are SGHRS and YFSETQ. V gave up 3 bases and J gave up 0 bases, with 10 bases separating them. CDR3 in amino acids: CASSSSGDSYNEQFF. The CDR3 DNA follows: TGCGCCAGCAGCTCCTCAGGGGACTCCTACAATGAGCAGTTCTTC.

This sequence joins TRBV6-1 and TRBJ1-3; D is uncertain. CDR3 length: 13 amino acids. The V and J ends lost 10 bases and 0 bases respectively, with 10 bases between them. Germline CDR1 and CDR2: MNHNS and SASEGT. The CDR3 bases are TGTGCCATCATGTCCAGCTCTGGAAACACCATATATTTT. It codes for CAIMSSSGNTIYF.

The V and J genes are TRBV12-5 and TRBJ2-7; 10 nucleotides agree with TRBD1. Germline values: CDR1 LGHNT, CDR2 FRNRAP. V was clipped by 2 bases and J by 1 base; unmatched bases: 20. This CDR3 has 21 residues. CDR3 sequence: CASGLTMGGDRGLLTSYEQYF. The CDR3 DNA is TGTGCTAGTGGTTTGACCATGGGTGGGGACAGGGGCCTACTTACGTCCTACGAGCAGTACTTC.

The chain recombines TRBV5-5 with TRBJ1-4; 7 nucleotides align to TRBD1. The CDR3 consists of 15 residues. V was clipped by 4 bases and J by 7 bases; unmatched bases: 10. Germline-derived CDR1 and CDR2 are SGHKS and YYEKEE (reference sequence). The chain's CDR3 is CASSRQGGLSEKLFF. The CDR3 nucleotides read TGTGCCAGCAGCCGCCAAGGGGGCCTTAGTGAAAAACTGTTTTTT.